Presented here are 4 T cell receptor beta chains from one specimen sequenced in a study of human T cells and chemical hapten exposure. TCRdb fed the RACE reads into MiXCR, producing one record per CDR3 protein. The repertoire holds about 43,000 distinct CDR3 sequences, with 3% to 3.5% as singletons. The time point: patch test 2, 6 weeks after DPC sensitization. The sample's treatment: therapeutic diphenylcyclopropenone sensitization with weekly scalp DPC. The source was whole blood, collected in connection with sensitization to the hapten diphenylcyclopropenone (DPC). Source of these receptors: a man in his forties or fifties with alopecia areata. Some clones in this sample may be carry-over from other donors' samples.

At least ten counts were recorded for this clonotype. The rearrangement uses TRBV20-1 and TRBJ2-3; 10 nucleotides match TRBD2. Germline CDR1 DFQATT, CDR2 SNEGSKA (reference sequence). CDR3 length: 17 residues. Unmatched junction bases numbered 10, after V lost 0 bases and J lost 4 bases. The CDR3 protein is CSARDPSGRIRADTQYF. CDR3 nucleotides: TGCAGTGCTAGAGATCCTAGCGGGAGAATTCGGGCAGATACGCAGTATTTT.

The genes are TRBV13 and TRBJ2-7, with a weak D call TRBD1 (6 bases). The CDR3 is 14 residues long. Trimming shortened V by 5 bases and J by 2 bases, and 13 bases separated the two germline ends. The germline CDR1 and CDR2 sequences are PRHDT and FYEKMQ (reference sequence). The CDR3 spells CASSPEDRPYEQYF. The CDR3 DNA is TGTGCCAGCAGCCCCGAGGACAGACCCTACGAGCAGTACTTC.

This clonotype was observed at least ten times. The DNA for the CDR3 is TGTGCCAGCAGCTTTACGGACAGCCAAGAGACCCAGTACTTC. Its translation: CASSFTDSQETQYF. This chain joins TRBV5-6 and TRBJ2-5; tentative D call: TRBD1 (6 bases). CDR1 is SGHDT and CDR2 is YYEEEE in the germline V gene. The CDR3 extends over 14 amino acids. V gave up 2 bases and J gave up 1 base, with 9 bases separating them. Supplemented by reference TRBV5-6 and TRBJ2-5, the full variable domain reads DAGVTQSPTHLIKTRGQQVTLRCSPKSGHDTVSWYQQALGQGPQFIFQYYEEEERQRGNFPDRFSGHQFPNYSSELNVNALLLGDSALYLCASSFTDSQETQYFGPGTRLLVL.

The sample holds many counts of this clonotype. V gene TRBV20-1 combines with J gene TRBJ1-1, with 7 bases identical to TRBD1. After removal of 3 bases from V and 4 bases from J, the junction contained 20 bases not matched to a gene. The CDR3 loop spans 18 amino acids. The germline gives CDR1 DFQATT, CDR2 SNEGSKA (reference sequence). CDR3 bases: TGCAGTGCTAGTGGGGTCGGGGACACAGGGGTAGTGGGCACTGAAGCTTTCTTT. This codes for CSASGVGDTGVVGTEAFF.